Shown below are 13 T cell receptor beta chains from a single sample sequenced in a study of cytomegalovirus exposure and HLA in healthy donors. PCR primers comprised 60 Vbeta and 13 Jbeta primers. Measured with immunoSEQ multiplex PCR; TCRdb has only the in-frame clones, and not every one. The table records 100,000 or so clones, over 75% of them present only once. The sequencing sample was made of PBMCs. These receptors came from a man in his forties in good health and CMV-seropositive.

This clone has more than one count but fewer than ten. The chain is built from TRBV7-8 and TRBJ2-1, with a tentative D call TRBD1 (6 bases). The V and J ends lost 3 bases and 4 bases respectively, with 10 bases between them. The germline V gene encodes CDR1 SGHVS and CDR2 FQNEAQ. This CDR3 is built from 14 residues. CDR3 coding DNA: TGTGCCAGCAGCTTCAGGCAGGGGTACAATGAGCAGTTCTTC. It yields the protein CASSFRQGYNEQFF.

The chain uses TRBV9 and TRBJ1-2; TRBD1 agrees at 12 bases. J was trimmed by 4 bases and V by 2 bases; bases with no gene match: 3. Germline V lookup: CDR1 SGDLS, CDR2 YYNGEE. The CDR3 spans 15 residues. This chain's CDR3 is CASSVGTGGGYGYTF. Here the CDR3 DNA reads TGTGCCAGCAGCGTCGGGACAGGGGGCGGCTATGGCTACACCTTC.

The CDR3 here is CASSPPGQAFYGYTF. CDR3 bases: TGTGCCAGCTCACCTCCGGGACAGGCTTTCTATGGCTACACCTTC. The chain joins TRBV18 to TRBJ1-2, with TRBD1 matching over 8 bases. The germline CDR1 and CDR2 sequences are KGHSH and LQKENI. The CDR3 runs to 15 residues. With 3 bases clipped from V and 4 bases from J, the junction kept 7 bases outside the gene matches.

This sequence joins TRBV6-1 and TRBJ1-5; D perhaps matches TRBD1 (5 bases). Germline V gives CDR1 MNHNS, CDR2 SASEGT. This CDR3 has 15 amino acids. V was shortened by 11 bases and J by 0 bases, with 17 bases between the two germline ends. The CDR3 region is CAGGTELYSNQPQHF. The CDR3 region has the DNA TGTGCCGGAGGGACGGAACTCTATAGCAATCAGCCCCAGCATTTT.

V usage is TRBV19 and J usage is TRBJ1-3; 8 bases map to TRBD1. The CDR3 spans 16 residues. Germline V gives CDR1 LNHDA, CDR2 SQIVND (reference sequence). The V gene end was trimmed by 4 bases and the J gene end by 0 bases; junction bases not matched to a gene: 5. Written as DNA, the CDR3 is TGTGCCAGTAGTAAACGGGACAGGAGCTCTGGAAACACCATATATTTT. As protein: CASSKRDRSSGNTIYF.

The chain recombines TRBV18 with TRBJ2-2; a possible D gene is TRBD1 (6 bases). The V gene lost 3 bases and the J gene lost 0 bases, with 11 bases spanning the gap. The CDR3 length is 16 residues. Germline V CDR1 and CDR2: KGHSH, LQKENI. The DNA of the CDR3 is TGTGCCAGCTCACCGAACAGGGCCGCGAACACCGGGGAGCTGTTTTTT. This codes for CASSPNRAANTGELFF.

This chain uses TRBV7-3 with TRBJ2-6; D gene ambiguous. The V end was cut by 4 bases, the J end by 2 bases, with 12 bases between. Per the germline V gene, CDR1 is SGHTA and CDR2 is FQGTGA. The length of the CDR3 is 16 residues. The CDR3 is CASSSRAGAGANVLTF. The CDR3 DNA sequence: TGTGCCAGCAGCTCCCGTGCAGGTGCTGGGGCCAACGTCCTGACTTTC.

DNA of the CDR3: TGTGCCAGCAGCCGAGACAGGGTGAACACTGAAGCTTTCTTT. Translation gives CASSRDRVNTEAFF. This chain uses TRBV5-5 with TRBJ1-1, with 7 nucleotides matching TRBD1. After removal of 4 bases from V and 0 bases from J, the junction contained 3 bases not matched to a gene. Germline assignment: CDR1 SGHKS and CDR2 YYEKEE (reference sequence). The CDR3 is made up of 14 amino acids.

The V call is TRBV18, the J call TRBJ1-5; TRBD1 agrees at 8 bases. V trimming: 4 bases; J trimming: 4 bases; junction bases outside the gene matches: 0. The germline V gene has CDR1 KGHSH and CDR2 LQKENI. This CDR3 comprises 13 residues. The chain's CDR3 is CASSRTGNQPQHF. The CDR3 DNA sequence: TGTGCCAGCTCACGGACAGGGAATCAGCCCCAGCATTTT.

This chain joins TRBV2 and TRBJ2-7, with TRBD1 as a possible D gene (6 bases). Trimming removed 6 bases from V and 6 bases from J, with 12 bases in between. Germline V gives CDR1 SNHLY, CDR2 FYNNEI. The CDR3 has 12 amino acids. The CDR3 is CASRHKDSEQYF. The CDR3 DNA reads TGTGCCAGCAGACACAAGGACAGCGAGCAGTACTTC.

V and J are TRBV19 and TRBJ1-1, with a weak D call TRBD1 (6 bases). V was pared by 6 bases and J by 5 bases, with 16 bases between. The CDR3 length is 14 residues. Germline loops: CDR1 LNHDA, CDR2 SQIVND (reference sequence). The CDR3 region has the DNA TGTGCCAGTAGCCACCAGGGGTTCGGGACTGAAGCTTTCTTT. As protein: CASSHQGFGTEAFF.

CDR3 loop: CASSSGTANTGELFF. The CDR3 DNA is TGCGCCAGCAGCTCCGGGACAGCGAACACCGGGGAGCTGTTTTTT. The gene calls are TRBV5-1 and TRBJ2-2, with TRBD1 matching 7 bases. The germline V gene has CDR1 SGHRS and CDR2 YFSETQ. The length of the CDR3 is 15 residues. V lost 3 bases, J lost 0 bases, and 2 bases stayed unmatched.

This clone has just a few counts. V is TRBV28 and J is TRBJ1-5, with TRBD1 as a possible D gene (5 bases). V was cut by 4 bases and J by 5 bases, with 18 bases left in between. The CDR3 runs to 16 residues. Germline CDR1 MDHEN, CDR2 SYDVKM. CDR3 in DNA: TGTGCCAGCAGTTACCAGGGCCGCGGTGGCCATCAGCCCCAGCATTTT. Translated, it gives CASSYQGRGGHQPQHF.